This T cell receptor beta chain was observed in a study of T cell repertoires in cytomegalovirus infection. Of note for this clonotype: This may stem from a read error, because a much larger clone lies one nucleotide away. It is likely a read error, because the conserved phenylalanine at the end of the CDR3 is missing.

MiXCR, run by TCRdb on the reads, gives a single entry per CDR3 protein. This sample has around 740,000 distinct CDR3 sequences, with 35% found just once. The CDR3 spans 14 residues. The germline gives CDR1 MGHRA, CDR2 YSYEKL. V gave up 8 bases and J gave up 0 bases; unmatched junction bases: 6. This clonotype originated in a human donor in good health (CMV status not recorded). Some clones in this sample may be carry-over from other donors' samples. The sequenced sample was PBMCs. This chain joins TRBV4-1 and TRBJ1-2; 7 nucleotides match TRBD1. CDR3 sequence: CASGVGTANYGYTL. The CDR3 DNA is TGCGCCAGCGGGGTCGGGACAGCTAACTATGGCTACACCTTA.